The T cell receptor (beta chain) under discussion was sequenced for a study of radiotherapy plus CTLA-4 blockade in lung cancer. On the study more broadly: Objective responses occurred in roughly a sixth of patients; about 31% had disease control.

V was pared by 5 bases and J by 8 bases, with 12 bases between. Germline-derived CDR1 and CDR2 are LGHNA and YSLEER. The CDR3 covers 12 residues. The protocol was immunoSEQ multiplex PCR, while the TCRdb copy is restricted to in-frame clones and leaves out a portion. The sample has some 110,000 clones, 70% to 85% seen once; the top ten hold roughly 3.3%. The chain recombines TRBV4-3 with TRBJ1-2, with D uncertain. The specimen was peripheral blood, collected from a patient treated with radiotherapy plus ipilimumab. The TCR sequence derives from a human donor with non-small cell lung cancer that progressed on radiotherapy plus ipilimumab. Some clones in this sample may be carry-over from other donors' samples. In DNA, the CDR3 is TGCGCCAGCAGCTCCCCAAAAGAGGGCTACACCTTC. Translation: CASSSPKEGYTF.